This TCR beta chain appears in the sequencing data of a study of cytomegalovirus exposure and HLA in healthy donors. Study-level results: When analyzed later, the rates of TCR association showed variation by HLA locus, with DRB1 the most and HLA-C the fewest.

The CDR3 spans 14 residues. Per germline, CDR1 LGHNT and CDR2 FRNRAP. V was pared by 6 bases and J by 3 bases, with 5 bases of the junction left unmatched. The PCR contained 60 Vbeta and 13 Jbeta primers. Sequencing was performed with immunoSEQ multiplex PCR; in TCRdb, only in-frame clones are kept and a portion is missing. This repertoire includes fewer than 150,000 clones. To note about this clone: What it binds is not known.

The sample was PBMCs. The V gene is TRBV12-5, the J gene TRBJ1-5; the match to TRBD1 covers 7 bases. The clonotype comes from a man aged 40-50 years in good health and CMV-seronegative. Here the CDR3 DNA reads TGTGCTAGTGGCCTGGACAGGCTCAATCAGCCCCAGCATTTT. Its translation: CASGLDRLNQPQHF.